This T cell receptor beta chain was found in a study of metastatic and nonmetastatic thyroid tumors. On the study more broadly: Repertoires from malignant and benign thyroid patients were compared across blood and tumor or nodule tissue.

Every patient was untreated before thyroid surgery. Note on this clone: Its antigen is as yet unknown. The sample carries other DNA sequences with the same CDR3.

The CDR3 loop spans 14 amino acids. Germline values: CDR1 KGHSH, CDR2 LQKENI. V shed 2 bases, J shed 4 bases, and the junction held 3 bases outside the gene matches. Study-wide findings and caveats: Within blood and tumor, benign nodules reportedly had significantly lower TCR beta diversity than malignant thyroid tumors did.

Original methodology: Between-group CDR3 differences, defined by clinicopathological status, yielded a distant-metastasis classifier for papillary thyroid cancer. Through MiXCR, TCRdb re-clonotyped the PCR reads. The V and J calls shown here were made by TCRdb, not taken from the authors' results. The repertoire includes tens of thousands of clones, 20% to 30% of them detected once, and approximately 14% sits in the top ten. The sequence derives from a female donor with papillary thyroid cancer or a benign thyroid nodule (not recorded which). Some clones in this sample may be carry-over from other donors' samples. The rearrangement joins TRBV18 to TRBJ2-7; 9 bases are shared with TRBD1. The sequenced sample was tumor tissue. CDR3 DNA: TGTGCCAGCTCACCAAGACAGGGGGTATACGAGCAGTACTTC. Its translation: CASSPRQGVYEQYF. Supplemented by reference TRBV18 and TRBJ2-7, the full variable domain reads NAGVMQNPRHLVRRRGQEARLRCSPMKGHSHVYWYRQLPEEGLKFMVYLQKENIIDESGMPKERFSAEFPKEGPSILRIQQVVRGDSAAYFCASSPRQGVYEQYFGPGTRLTVT.